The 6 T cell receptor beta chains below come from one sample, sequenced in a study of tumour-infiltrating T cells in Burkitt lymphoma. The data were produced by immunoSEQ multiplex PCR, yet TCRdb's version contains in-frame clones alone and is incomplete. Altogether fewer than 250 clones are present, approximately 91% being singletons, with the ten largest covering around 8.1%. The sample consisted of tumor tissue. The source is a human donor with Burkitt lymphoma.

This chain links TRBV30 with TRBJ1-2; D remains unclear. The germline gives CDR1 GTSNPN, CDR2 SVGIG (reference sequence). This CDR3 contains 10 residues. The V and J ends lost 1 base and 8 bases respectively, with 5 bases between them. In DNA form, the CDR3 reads TGTGCCTGGAGTGACCTGGGCTACACCTTC. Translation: CAWSDLGYTF.

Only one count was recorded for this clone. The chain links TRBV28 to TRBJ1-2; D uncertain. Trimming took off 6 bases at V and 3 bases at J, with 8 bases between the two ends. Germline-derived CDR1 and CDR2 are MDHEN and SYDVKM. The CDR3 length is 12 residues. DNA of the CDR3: TGTGCCAGCAGCTGGGAGGACTATGGCTACACCTTC. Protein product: CASSWEDYGYTF.

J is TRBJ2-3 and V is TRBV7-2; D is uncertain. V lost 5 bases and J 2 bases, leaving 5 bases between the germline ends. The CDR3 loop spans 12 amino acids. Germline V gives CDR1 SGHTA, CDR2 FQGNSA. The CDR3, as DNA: TGTGCCAGCAGCCCCTACACAGATACGCAGTATTTT. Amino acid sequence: CASSPYTDTQYF.

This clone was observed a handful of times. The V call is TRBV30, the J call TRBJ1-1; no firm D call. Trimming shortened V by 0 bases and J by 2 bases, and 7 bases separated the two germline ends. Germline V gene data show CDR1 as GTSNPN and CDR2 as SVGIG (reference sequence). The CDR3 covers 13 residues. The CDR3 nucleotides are TGTGCCTGGAGTGTTGCCGGTAACACTGAAGCTTTCTTT. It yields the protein CAWSVAGNTEAFF. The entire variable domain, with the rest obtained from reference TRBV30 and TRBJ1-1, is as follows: SQTIHQWPATLVQPVGSPLSLECTVEGTSNPNLYWYRQAAGRGLQLLFYSVGIGQISSEVPQNLSASRPQDRQFILSSKKLLLSDSGFYLCAWSVAGNTEAFFGQGTRLTVV.

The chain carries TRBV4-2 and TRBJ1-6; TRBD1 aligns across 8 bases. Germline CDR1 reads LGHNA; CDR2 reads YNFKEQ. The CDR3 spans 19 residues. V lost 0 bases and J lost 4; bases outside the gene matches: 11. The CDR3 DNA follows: TGTGCCAGCAGCCAAGATCTCCTCGGACAGGGTGCTTATAATTCACCCCTCCACTTT. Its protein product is CASSQDLLGQGAYNSPLHF.

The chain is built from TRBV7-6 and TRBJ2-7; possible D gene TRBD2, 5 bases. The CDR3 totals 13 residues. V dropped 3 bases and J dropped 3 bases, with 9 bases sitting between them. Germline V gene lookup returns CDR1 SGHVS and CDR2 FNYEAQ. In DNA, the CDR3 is TGTGCCAGCAGCTTCGGACGGGGCTACGAGCAGTACTTC. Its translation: CASSFGRGYEQYF.